The clone carrying this TCR beta chain occurred many times. Primers used in a second PCR of roughly 7 to 12 cycles were a sample-barcoded 5' primer and a J-beta primer mix. TCRdb reanalysed the 5' RACE reads using MiXCR and keeps one entry per CDR3 protein. The sample includes under 750,000 distinct CDR3 sequences, under 55% seen only once; the top ten take under 30%. The V gene end was trimmed by 6 bases and the J gene end by 5 bases; junction bases not matched to a gene: 6. The CDR3 length is 14 residues. Germline V gene sequence: CDR1 MNHNY, CDR2 SVGAGI (reference sequence). The data originate from a study of blood T cells in healthy people across ages.

The receptor comes from an elderly man in good health. This rearrangement joins TRBV6-6 to TRBJ2-5; 10 positions match TRBD1. The sample comprised blood. The CDR3: CASRPGQGLETQYF. In DNA, the CDR3 is TGTGCCAGCAGGCCGGGACAGGGGCTGGAGACCCAGTACTTC.